This T cell receptor beta chain was documented in a study of blood T cells in healthy people across ages (dated by TCRdb to the mid-2010s). Broadly, across the study: In model experiments, template switching captured about one uniquely barcoded TCR beta cDNA molecule for every two T cells. The study measured age-related changes in TCR beta repertoire diversity using deep sequencing normalized with unique cDNA molecular identifiers. Donors were grouped into four age groups: young (average 16 years), middle-aged (39), aged (around 62) and long-lived (approximately 81). Donors of different ages were randomly distributed across sequencing lanes to avoid experimental bias. Using the same blood draw, the study looked at two additional independent replicas of 1 million unique cDNA reads for two donors, one aged 18 to 30 and the other aged 80 or older.

The library came from 5' RACE. This sample was sequenced with an Illumina HiSeq 2500. A second 7 to 11 cycle PCR used a sample-barcoded 5' primer and a J-beta primer mix. Each TCR beta cDNA molecule received a unique molecular identifier from a template-switch 5' adaptor carrying 12 random nucleotides. Each sample yielded at least 3 million CDR3-containing paired-end reads. First-strand cDNA was synthesized from all RNA with the Mint cDNA synthesis kit, primed by a TRBC-specific oligonucleotide. Following uracil-DNA glycosylase treatment, all cDNA underwent a first 18-cycle PCR with the universal primers M1SS and BC2_uni_R. The paper's data handling went like this. Each sample was normalized by randomly selecting 1 million high-quality reads, each carrying a distinct molecular identifier. Reads with shared molecular identifiers were discarded instead of being binned into consensus sequences. MiTCR, set to a Q25 quality threshold and the strictest error-elimination algorithm, was used for CDR3 identification, clonotype clustering and error correction. A nonparametric unseen species model with Euler transformation was used to estimate a lower bound on total TCR beta diversity. Using fastp at Q25 and MiXCR, TCRdb reprocessed the public reads and kept productive beta chains. One record per CDR3 amino acid sequence lists the most common genes and DNA. The V and J calls, along with clone size, are taken from TCRdb and not from the paper's own processing. The sample table shows under 850,000 distinct CDR3 sequences, and roughly 34% are seen once. Together, the top ten hold roughly 13% of the sample.

A remark on this clonotype: Its antigen remains unidentified. Per-nucleotide qualities are absent, and no much larger clonotype sits a single base away.

Donors were under 40 systemically healthy Caucasian individuals from Russia aged roughly 6 to 90 years. Each donor gave roughly 9 milliliters of peripheral blood, drawn into EDTA-treated Vacutainer tubes. Ficoll-Paque density-gradient centrifugation was used to isolate PBMCs, with at least 7 million obtained per sample. Total RNA was extracted from PBMCs with Trizol reagent, with at least 5 micrograms obtained per sample. For every donor, flow cytometry on a PBMC aliquot measured the percentage of naive CD45RAhigh/CD27high T cells. What the research found in general, with its limitations: Conclusive comparison of naive and antigen-experienced compartments was prevented by the profiling of bulk unsorted PBMCs. Because the CMV infection status of the donors was unknown, age-related changes in expanded clonotypes may potentially have been confounded. The long-lived group showed more naive CD4+ T cells, fewer expanded clones and increased TCR diversity than the aged group, suggesting age selection. Estimates of total diversity from one million sequenced T cells were regarded as lower bounds and underestimates. A strong correlation was found between observed TCR beta diversity and the percentage of naive T cells measured by flow cytometry. Observed TCR beta diversity per million T cells fell roughly linearly with age, and a significant reduction was already apparent by age roughly 40.

V loses 8 bases, J loses 1 base, and the germline ends lie 9 bases apart. Sequences SNHLY (CDR1) and FYNNEI (CDR2) are obtained from the germline V gene. The CDR3, from cysteine to phenylalanine, totals 13 residues. This entry keeps only the CDR3 DNA: 39 bases, framed from base 1. The sequencing input was blood. The receptor was isolated from a man aged 18 to 29 in good health. This chain joins TRBV2 to TRBJ2-4, with no reliable assignment of the D segment. The DNA reads as follows: TGTGCCAGCGCCCTTCTCGCCAAAAACATTCAGTACTTC. Its coded protein is CASALLAKNIQYF.